Listed below are T cell receptor beta chains from one sample, sequenced in a study of immune characteristics of hereditary and idiopathic chronic pancreatitis. Only in-frame clones appear in the TCRdb table, and some are missing; sequencing was by immunoSEQ multiplex PCR. The table records approximately 9,400 clones, 79% of them present only once. Specimen: pancreas tissue with idiopathic chronic pancreatitis. These receptors were obtained from a human donor with chronic pancreatitis. Each CDR3 is given with its conserved first and last residue. The D gene is left open where the match is weak. Not every row has a clone size; where given, it reads once, few, many or a size class.

size	V	D	J	DNA	CDR3
NA	TRBV18	NA	TRBJ2-7	TGTGCCAGCTCACCGTCGCCTCGCGGCGAGCAGTACTTC	CASSPSPRGEQYF
NA	TRBV5-1	NA	TRBJ2-1	TGCGCCAGCAGCTTGGCCCTTGGCGCTGAAGGGCAGTTCTTC	CASSLALGAEGQFF
NA	TRBV4-2	TRBD2	TRBJ2-1	TGTGCCAGCAGCCAAGGAGTGGCGGGGGGGCTGTCCGGAAAATGGAGCTCCTACAATGAGCAGTTCTTC	CASSQGVAGGLSGKWSSYNEQFF
NA	TRBV7-9	TRBD1	TRBJ2-5	TGTGCCAGCAGCTTTGGAGACAGGGGTAACCAAGAGACCCAGTACTTC	CASSFGDRGNQETQYF
NA	TRBV18	NA	TRBJ1-4	TGTGCCAGCTCACCACCGGTAGGTGGGGGAGACGAAAAACTGTTTTTT	CASSPPVGGGDEKLFF
NA	TRBV19	NA	TRBJ2-2	TGTGCCAGTAGTATCGACACTGGAATAAACACCGGGGAGCTGTTTTTT	CASSIDTGINTGELFF
NA	TRBV29-1	NA	TRBJ2-2	TGCAGCGTTGAAGAGGGCAAGGCGACCGGGGAGCTGTTTTTT	CSVEEGKATGELFF
NA	TRBV25-1	NA	TRBJ1-6	TGTGCCAGCAGTGGGGACTCTAATTCACCCCTCCACTTT	CASSGDSNSPLHF
NA	TRBV30	NA	TRBJ1-5	TGTGCCTGGAGTGAACAGGGCCCTATTCGGCCCCAGCATTTT	CAWSEQGPIRPQHF
NA	TRBV28	NA	TRBJ1-4	TGTGCCAGCGGAAGGACAGCTTCAACTAATGAAAAACTGTTTTTT	CASGRTASTNEKLFF
NA	TRBV5-4	NA	TRBJ2-1	TGTGCCAGCAGCTTGGGACTTACCTACGGGGATGAGCAGTTCTTC	CASSLGLTYGDEQFF
NA	TRBV6-5	NA	TRBJ1-2	TGTGCCAGCAGTTACGTCTCAAAGGGCGGCTATGGCTACACCTTC	CASSYVSKGGYGYTF
NA	TRBV4-3	NA	TRBJ2-5	TGCGCCAGCAGCCACGGATTCCGGGATCGAAGTTCGGAGACCCAGTACTTC	CASSHGFRDRSSETQYF
NA	TRBV13	TRBD2	TRBJ2-1	TGTGCCAGCAGCTTACGGTCTAGCGGACGCCAGGAGTTCTTC	CASSLRSSGRQEFF
NA	TRBV5-1	TRBD1	TRBJ2-1	TGCGCCAGCAGCAGTTCCGGGACAGGGGTTCTCAATGAGCAGTTCTTC	CASSSSGTGVLNEQFF
NA	TRBV19	NA	TRBJ1-4	TGTGCCAGTAGGGGGAAGGGGGAAGAAAAACTGTTTTTT	CASRGKGEEKLFF
NA	TRBV10-3	NA	TRBJ2-5	TGTGCCATCAGTGATTCAAAGGAGGGGGCAGAGACCCAGTACTTC	CAISDSKEGAETQYF
NA	TRBV6-5	NA	TRBJ1-1	TGTGCCAGCAGTCAATCGAGGGGTGAAGCTTTCTTT	CASSQSRGEAFF
NA	TRBV10-3	NA	TRBJ2-3	TGTGCCATCAGTGAAGTGGCGGCTAGCACAGATACGCAGTATTTT	CAISEVAASTDTQYF
NA	TRBV5-1	TRBD1	TRBJ1-1	TGCGCCAGCAGCTGGACAGGGCGGGGGGACACTGAAGCTTTCTTT	CASSWTGRGDTEAFF
NA	TRBV19	NA	TRBJ1-5	TGTGCCAGTAGTATCTCCCAGGGTCGAGGTCAGCCCCAGCATTTT	CASSISQGRGQPQHF
NA	TRBV30	NA	TRBJ1-4	TGTGCCTGGAGTCCACTTTCAACTAATGAAAAACTGTTTTTT	CAWSPLSTNEKLFF
NA	TRBV19	NA	TRBJ1-1	TGTGCCAGTAGTATACCCCCCGGGAGGTCGGCCCACACTGAAGCTTTCTTT	CASSIPPGRSAHTEAFF
NA	TRBV6-1	TRBD2	TRBJ2-1	TGTGCCAGCAGTGGCCGTAGCGGGGGGGGGAATGAGCAGTTCTTC	CASSGRSGGGNEQFF
NA	TRBV2	NA	TRBJ1-1	TGTGCCAGCAGTGATTTCGAGGGGACAAACACTGAAGCTTTCTTT	CASSDFEGTNTEAFF
NA	TRBV2	TRBD1	TRBJ2-7	TGTGCCAGCAGTGACAGGACAGGTGCCCACGAGCAGTACTTC	CASSDRTGAHEQYF
NA	TRBV3-1/TRBV3-2	NA	TRBJ1-2	TGTGCCAGCAGCCAAGGGGCAGGGAACTATGGCTACACCTTC	CASSQGAGNYGYTF
NA	TRBV13	NA	TRBJ1-1	TGTGCCATAAGGGACACCTACACTGAAGCTTTCTTT	CAIRDTYTEAFF
NA	TRBV10-3	TRBD2	TRBJ2-5	TGTGCCATCAGTGCCGGGACTAGTAAAGAGACCCAGTACTTC	CAISAGTSKETQYF
NA	TRBV21-1	NA	TRBJ1-2	TGTGCCAGCAGATTCACCCCAGGTCGCTGGTACTATGGCTACACCTTC	CASRFTPGRWYYGYTF
NA	TRBV18	TRBD2	TRBJ2-5	TGTGCCAGCACCGGGGGGACTAGAGAAGAGACCCAGTACTTC	CASTGGTREETQYF
few	TRBV7-9	TRBD1	TRBJ2-7	TGTGCCAGCAGCTTAGACAGGGGGAACTACGAGCAGTACTTC	CASSLDRGNYEQYF
few	TRBV28	NA	TRBJ2-2	TGTGCAGTTCGAGGGGGTACCGGGGAGCTGTTTTTT	CAVRGGTGELFF
NA	TRBV7-3	NA	TRBJ2-3	TGTGCCAGCAGCTTAAGGTCAGGGGGAGGTACAGATACGCAGTATTTT	CASSLRSGGGTDTQYF
few	TRBV3-1/TRBV3-2	TRBD1	TRBJ1-5	TGTGCCAGCAGACAGGGGAGCCAGCCCCAGCATTTT	CASRQGSQPQHF
NA	TRBV9	NA	TRBJ2-1	TGTGCCAGCAGCGTAGCGGGAAACAATGAGCAGTTCTTC	CASSVAGNNEQFF
NA	TRBV12-3/TRBV12-4	NA	TRBJ1-1	TGTGCCAGCAGTTTAGGGCACACTGAAGCTTTCTTT	CASSLGHTEAFF
NA	TRBV19	TRBD1	TRBJ1-1	TGTGCCAGTAGTTTATACAGGGGGATGAACACTGAAGCTTTCTTT	CASSLYRGMNTEAFF
NA	TRBV3-1/TRBV3-2	NA	TRBJ1-2	TGTGCCAGCAGCCACCGATCGAGGTATGGCTACACCTTC	CASSHRSRYGYTF
NA	TRBV14	NA	TRBJ1-2	TGTGCCAGCAGCCAAGAAGATACAGACGTAAACTATGGCTACACCTTC	CASSQEDTDVNYGYTF
NA	TRBV6-5	NA	TRBJ1-3	TGTGCCAGCAGTTCCCCAGGGCGAAACACCATATATTTT	CASSSPGRNTIYF
NA	TRBV19	TRBD1	TRBJ2-1	TGTGCCTCACGACAGGGGGCTACTCCTTACAATGAGCAGTTCTTC	CASRQGATPYNEQFF
NA	TRBV27	TRBD1	TRBJ1-5	TGTGCCAGCAGTTTCAGACAGGGCCAGCCCCAGCATTTT	CASSFRQGQPQHF
few	TRBV5-6	NA	TRBJ2-1	TGTGCCAGCAGCTTAATTACAGCCAGGAGCTACAATGAGCAGTTCTTC	CASSLITARSYNEQFF
NA	TRBV2	NA	TRBJ1-2	TGTGCCAGCAGTTTCCGGGACATTACCATTTATGGCTACACCTTC	CASSFRDITIYGYTF
NA	TRBV7-6	NA	TRBJ1-1	TGTGCCAGCAGCTTAGAAGCGGGGCTTAACACTGAAGCTTTCTTT	CASSLEAGLNTEAFF
large	TRBV6-5	NA	TRBJ2-2	TGTGCCAGCAGTTACTCGACTAGATGGACCGGGGAGCTGTTTTTT	CASSYSTRWTGELFF
NA	TRBV14	NA	TRBJ1-2	TGTGCCAGCAGCCATGGCAGAAACTATGGCTACACCTTC	CASSHGRNYGYTF
NA	TRBV28	NA	TRBJ1-2	TGTGCCAGCAGTTCCGACACTTGGGGTGGCTACACCTTC	CASSSDTWGGYTF
NA	TRBV14	TRBD2	TRBJ2-3	TGTGCCAGCAGCCCGGGACTACAATACACAGATACGCAGTATTTT	CASSPGLQYTDTQYF
NA	TRBV7-6	TRBD1	TRBJ1-1	TGTGCCAGCAGCTCTCTTTCCCCAGGGGGCGCAAACACTGAAGCTTTCTTT	CASSSLSPGGANTEAFF